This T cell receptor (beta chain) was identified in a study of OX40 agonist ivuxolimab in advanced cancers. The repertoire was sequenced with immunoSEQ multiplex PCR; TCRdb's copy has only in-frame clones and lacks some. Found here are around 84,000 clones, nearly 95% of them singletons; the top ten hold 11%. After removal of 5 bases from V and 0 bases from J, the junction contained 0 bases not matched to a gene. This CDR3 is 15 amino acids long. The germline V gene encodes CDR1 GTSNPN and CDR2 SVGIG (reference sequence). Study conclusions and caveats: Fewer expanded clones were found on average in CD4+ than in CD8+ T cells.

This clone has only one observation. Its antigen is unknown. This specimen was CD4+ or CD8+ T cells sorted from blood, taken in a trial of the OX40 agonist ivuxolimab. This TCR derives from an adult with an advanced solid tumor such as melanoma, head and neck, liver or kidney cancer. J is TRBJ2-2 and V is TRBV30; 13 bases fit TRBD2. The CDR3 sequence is CAWGLAGANTGELFF. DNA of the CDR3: TGTGCCTGGGGACTAGCGGGAGCGAACACCGGGGAGCTGTTTTTT. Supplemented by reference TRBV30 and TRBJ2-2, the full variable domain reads SQTIHQWPATLVQPVGSPLSLECTVEGTSNPNLYWYRQAAGRGLQLLFYSVGIGQISSEVPQNLSASRPQDRQFILSSKKLLLSDSGFYLCAWGLAGANTGELFFGEGSRLTVL.